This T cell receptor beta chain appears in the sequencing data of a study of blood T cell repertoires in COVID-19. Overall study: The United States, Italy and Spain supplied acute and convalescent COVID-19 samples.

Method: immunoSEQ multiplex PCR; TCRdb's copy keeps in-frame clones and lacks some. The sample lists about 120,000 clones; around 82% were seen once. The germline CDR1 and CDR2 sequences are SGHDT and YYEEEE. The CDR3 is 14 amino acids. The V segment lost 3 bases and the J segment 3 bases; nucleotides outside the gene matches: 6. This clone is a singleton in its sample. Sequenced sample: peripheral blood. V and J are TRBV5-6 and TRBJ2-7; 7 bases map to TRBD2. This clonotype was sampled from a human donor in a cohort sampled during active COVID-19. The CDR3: CASSSAGVSYEQYF. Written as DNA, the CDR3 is TGTGCCAGCAGCTCCGCGGGGGTAAGCTACGAGCAGTACTTC.